This passage covers 8 T cell receptor beta chains from one sample sequenced in a study of radiotherapy plus CTLA-4 blockade in lung cancer. Here immunoSEQ multiplex PCR was the method, and the copy in TCRdb shows in-frame clones only, minus some. The repertoire has tens of thousands of clones, around three quarters of them found once; the top ten carry over 7.5%. Sequenced here: peripheral blood, sampled from a patient treated with radiotherapy plus ipilimumab. These receptors all come from a human donor with non-small cell lung cancer who had a complete response to radiotherapy plus ipilimumab.

The J gene is TRBJ1-1, the V gene TRBV4-1, with D unresolved. V was shortened by 4 bases and J by 11 bases, with 20 bases between the two germline ends. Germline V CDR1 and CDR2: MGHRA, YSYEKL. This CDR3 is 14 amino acids long. The CDR3 spells CASSLGRASLGAFF. Here the CDR3 DNA reads TGCGCCAGCAGCCTAGGAAGGGCCTCACTCGGGGCTTTCTTT.

V is TRBV6-1 and J is TRBJ2-3, with no clear D. The CDR3 is 14 amino acids. V lost 1 base to trimming and J lost 1 base, with 6 bases between them. The germline V gene encodes CDR1 MNHNS and CDR2 SASEGT. The CDR3 coding sequence is TGTGCCAGCAGTGAAGGTGAGGGCACAGATACGCAGTATTTT. Its translation: CASSEGEGTDTQYF.

Notes on this clone: At one boundary the junction diverges from the germline segment, which might be a read error. The J gene is TRBJ2-2, the V gene TRBV7-7; D is ambiguous. Per the germline V gene, CDR1 is SSHAT and CDR2 is FNYEAQ (reference sequence). The CDR3 runs 12 residues. This CDR3 reads CASSLVTGELFF. The CDR3 nucleotides are TGTGCTAGCAGCTTAGTTACCGGGGAGCTGTTTTTT.

The chain has TRBV11-2 and TRBJ2-2, with 8 bases fitting TRBD1. Germline-derived CDR1 and CDR2 are SGHAT and FQNNGV. With V trimmed by 6 bases and J by 3 bases, 6 bases remained unmatched. The CDR3 is 15 residues long. The DNA for the CDR3 is TGTGCCAGCAGTTATACAGGGGGATACACCGGGGAGCTGTTTTTT. Translating it yields CASSYTGGYTGELFF.

Only a few counts were recorded for this clone. The chain has TRBV9 and TRBJ2-2, with 7 positions matching TRBD1. The CDR3 totals 16 residues. The germline gives CDR1 SGDLS, CDR2 YYNGEE. V lost 4 bases, J lost 2 bases, and 8 bases stayed unmatched. The CDR3 DNA reads as TGTGCCAGCAGCATTTCCGGGACAGTAAACACCGGGGAGCTGTTTTTT. Protein sequence: CASSISGTVNTGELFF.

This chain links TRBV15 with TRBJ1-1; 7 bases line up with TRBD1. The CDR3 extends over 16 amino acids. V gave up 0 bases and J gave up 10 bases; unmatched junction bases: 14. CDR1 is LNHNV, CDR2 YYDKDF, per germline (reference sequence). CDR3 sequence reads: CATSRDKGQVVVAAFF. The CDR3 bases are TGTGCCACCAGCAGAGATAAAGGACAGGTTGTTGTTGCAGCTTTCTTT.

The rearrangement joins TRBV5-6 to TRBJ2-2; no definite D call. Deletions cut 2 bases from V and 7 bases from J, with 12 bases between. The germline V gene encodes CDR1 SGHDT and CDR2 YYEEEE. CDR3 size: 14 residues. The CDR3: CASSFQGLGGELFF. CDR3 coding DNA: TGTGCCAGCAGCTTTCAAGGGCTGGGCGGGGAGCTGTTTTTT.

The chain uses TRBV7-2 and TRBJ2-3; 9 bases line up with TRBD1. The V segment lost 1 base and the J segment 0 bases; nucleotides outside the gene matches: 2. The CDR3 is made up of 16 amino acids. The germline gives CDR1 SGHTA, CDR2 FQGNSA. CDR3 DNA: TGTGCCAGCAGCTTAGGGGACAGGGCTAGCACAGATACGCAGTATTTT. Amino acids: CASSLGDRASTDTQYF.